The T cell receptor (beta chain) under discussion was sequenced for a study of T cells in Graves' hyperthyroidism and ophthalmopathy. This clonotype was seen a handful of times. The CDR3 runs 16 residues. Trimming cost V 6 bases and J 0 bases; bases outside gene matches: 11. The germline CDR1 and CDR2 sequences are MNHEY and SVGEGT. Amplification yielded TCR beta CDR3 regions, with RNA transcripts as the source. The HTBI primer set was used in a first-round RT-PCR of the TCR CDR3. Using its own MiXCR run on the multiplex PCR reads, TCRdb lists one record per CDR3 protein. The table lists about 710,000 distinct CDR3 sequences, 16% of them singletons.

This receptor was identified in a man aged 18 to 29 with Graves' hyperthyroidism. V and J are TRBV6-2 or TRBV6-3 and TRBJ2-7; 7 bases are shared with TRBD2. Sequenced sample: blood. The CDR3 region has the DNA TGTGCCAGCAGCGCCGCGGCTAGCGGCCTCTCCTACGAGCAGTACTTC. It is translated as CASSAAASGLSYEQYF.